These 24 T cell receptor beta chains were all obtained from the same sample, sequenced in a study of blood T cell repertoires in COVID-19. Generated by immunoSEQ multiplex PCR, the TCRdb table keeps only in-frame clones and is missing some. The table records approximately 300,000 clones, over 75% of them present only once. Sequenced input: peripheral blood. Receptor source: a human donor with COVID-19, enrolled during active disease. The donor label of this sample is uncertain.

DNA for the CDR3: TGTGCCATCAGTGAGTCGAGAGGCAGGCAGGGGTTGGGGACTGAAGCTTTCTTT. It codes for CAISESRGRQGLGTEAFF. The chain carries TRBV10-3 and TRBJ1-1; TRBD1 is a possible D gene (6 bases). The CDR3 contains 18 residues. Trimming took off 0 bases at V and 5 bases at J, with 22 bases between the two ends. Germline V lookup: CDR1 ENHRY, CDR2 SYGVKD.

The chain combines TRBV6-5 with TRBJ1-1, with 9 bases fitting TRBD1. This CDR3 contains 15 residues. CDR1 and CDR2 (germline): MNHEY, SVGAGI. V was pared by 2 bases and J by 4 bases, with 5 bases of the junction left unmatched. The CDR3 loop reads CASSYATGGGTEAFF. The CDR3 coding sequence is TGTGCCAGCAGTTACGCCACAGGGGGCGGCACTGAAGCTTTCTTT.

A note on this clone: The sample contains more than one DNA sequence encoding this CDR3. V gene TRBV5-4 combines with J gene TRBJ1-5; D is undetermined. Germline V gene data show CDR1 as SGHNT and CDR2 as YYREEE (reference sequence). Trimming pared 0 bases from V and 0 bases from J, leaving 7 bases between. This CDR3 comprises 15 residues. Here the CDR3 reads CASSLGGNSNQPQHF. CDR3 DNA: TGTGCCAGCAGCTTGGGAGGTAATAGCAATCAGCCCCAGCATTTT.

The chain carries TRBV3-1 (or the pseudogene TRBV3-2) and TRBJ2-1, with TRBD1 matching 9 bases. Unmatched junction bases numbered 7, after V lost 0 bases and J lost 4 bases. Germline V gene sequence: CDR1 LGHDT, CDR2 YNNKEL (reference sequence). The CDR3 runs 17 residues. This chain's CDR3 is CASSQESGQGLYNEQFF. DNA of the CDR3: TGTGCCAGCAGCCAAGAATCGGGACAGGGCCTATACAATGAGCAGTTCTTC.

V gene TRBV7-2 combines with J gene TRBJ1-1; 7 bases align to TRBD1. V lost 4 bases and J lost 1; bases outside the gene matches: 3. Germline loops: CDR1 SGHTA, CDR2 FQGNSA. CDR3 length: 14 amino acids. Written as DNA, the CDR3 is TGTGCCAGCAGCTCACAGGGGCGGAACACTGAAGCTTTCTTT. Amino acids: CASSSQGRNTEAFF.

The rearrangement joins TRBV27 to TRBJ1-5; 8 nucleotides agree with TRBD1. CDR3 length: 15 residues. V lost 4 bases to trimming and J lost 6 bases; unmatched junction nucleotides: 8. The germline gives CDR1 MNHEY, CDR2 SMNVEV (reference sequence). The CDR3 loop reads CASSWVRGPSQPQHF. CDR3 nucleotides: TGTGCCAGCAGTTGGGTCAGGGGGCCCTCTCAGCCCCAGCATTTT.

The chain recombines TRBV11-2 with TRBJ2-1; 8 bases map to TRBD2. The germline V gene encodes CDR1 SGHAT and CDR2 FQNNGV. V lost 6 bases, J lost 4 bases, and 8 bases stayed unmatched. CDR3 size: 15 residues. This chain's CDR3 is CASSLLTGGYNEQFF. CDR3 DNA: TGTGCCAGCAGTCTATTGACGGGAGGGTACAATGAGCAGTTCTTC.

This rearrangement joins TRBV25-1 to TRBJ2-5; D remains unclear. This CDR3 is built from 18 residues. Trimming cost V 1 base and J 1 base, with 19 bases left between them. Germline lookup yields CDR1 MGHDK and CDR2 SYGVNS. CDR3 protein: CASSELGSYSPGQETQYF. The CDR3 coding sequence is TGTGCCAGCAGTGAATTGGGTAGCTACTCCCCTGGCCAAGAGACCCAGTACTTC.

This rearrangement joins TRBV9 to TRBJ1-1, with 9 bases matching TRBD1. The CDR3 is 14 amino acids. Germline CDR1 is SGDLS and CDR2 is YYNGEE. V gave up 2 bases and J gave up 5 bases; unmatched junction bases: 4. The CDR3 DNA is TGTGCCAGCAGCGTCCGGACAGGGGTAACTGAAGCTTTCTTT. This codes for CASSVRTGVTEAFF.

This clone was recorded once. The chain recombines TRBV28 with TRBJ2-3; TRBD1 might be the D (7 bases). CDR1 and CDR2 (germline): MDHEN, SYDVKM. The germline V and J ends were trimmed by 8 bases and 6 bases, with 27 bases remaining between them. There are 17 residues in the CDR3. The CDR3 loop reads CASPPPGTVYAGDTQYF. DNA for the CDR3: TGTGCCAGCCCCCCTCCTGGGACAGTTTACGCGGGGGATACGCAGTATTTT. The full variable domain, its missing parts supplied by reference TRBV28 and TRBJ2-3, is DVKVTQSSRYLVKRTGEKVFLECVQDMDHENMFWYRQDPGLGLRLIYFSYDVKMKEKGDIPEGYSVSREKKERFSLILESASTNQTSMYLCASPPPGTVYAGDTQYFGPGTRLTVL.

The V gene is TRBV7-9, the J gene TRBJ1-2; 8 nucleotides align to TRBD1. The CDR3 extends over 14 amino acids. CDR1 and CDR2 from the germline V gene are SEHNR and FQNEAQ (reference sequence). After removal of 3 bases from V and 7 bases from J, the junction contained 7 bases not matched to a gene. CDR3 DNA: TGTGCCAGCAGCTTGGACAGGGCGAACGGTGGCTACACCTTC. This encodes CASSLDRANGGYTF.

In its sample, this clone was seen once. The chain uses TRBV10-3 and TRBJ2-5; 9 nucleotides agree with TRBD1. With 5 bases clipped from V and 5 bases from J, the junction kept 6 bases outside the gene matches. The CDR3 sequence is 14 residues long. Germline V gene sequence: CDR1 ENHRY, CDR2 SYGVKD. DNA of the CDR3: TGTGCCATCAGTACGGGACAGGGAGGCGAGACCCAGTACTTC. It encodes CAISTGQGGETQYF.

This clone was detected only once. This rearrangement joins TRBV10-3 to TRBJ2-2, with TRBD1 matching 7 bases. This CDR3 comprises 17 residues. J was trimmed by 2 bases and V by 0 bases; bases with no gene match: 6. Germline CDR1 reads ENHRY; CDR2 reads SYGVKD. This CDR3 reads CAISESRPGGNTGELFF. The CDR3 DNA follows: TGTGCCATCAGTGAGTCGAGGCCAGGGGGAAACACCGGGGAGCTGTTTTTT.

This CDR3 is CASSGLTSGSYEQFF. DNA of the CDR3: TGTGCCAGCAGCGGTTTAACTAGCGGGAGTTATGAGCAGTTCTTC. V and J are TRBV6-5 and TRBJ2-1, with TRBD2 matching 11 bases. This CDR3 has 15 residues. Trimming at V came to 6 bases and at J to 8 bases, leaving 9 bases not matched to a gene. Germline-derived CDR1 and CDR2 are MNHEY and SVGAGI.

V is TRBV6-5 and J is TRBJ1-2; the match to TRBD1 covers 8 bases. Per germline, CDR1 MNHEY and CDR2 SVGAGI. V lost 6 bases and J lost 8; bases outside the gene matches: 11. There are 14 residues in the CDR3. CDR3 nucleotide sequence: TGTGCCAGCAGCGGACAGGGAATTGTATCAGGCTACACCTTC. It translates to CASSGQGIVSGYTF.

This chain uses TRBV5-1 with TRBJ2-2; 12 bases map to TRBD2. Unmatched junction bases numbered 6, after V lost 2 bases and J lost 7 bases. The germline gives CDR1 SGHRS, CDR2 YFSETQ. CDR3 length: 16 residues. CDR3 DNA sequence: TGCGCCAGCAGCTTCACTAGCGGGAGGAGAGACGGGGAGCTGTTTTTT. It translates to CASSFTSGRRDGELFF.

The chain links TRBV5-4 to TRBJ2-7; 7 bases match TRBD2. The germline V gene has CDR1 SGHNT and CDR2 YYREEE (reference sequence). The CDR3 loop spans 14 amino acids. The V and J ends lost 1 base and 1 base, in that order; junction bases with no gene match: 2. This CDR3 reads CASSLWEGSYEQYF. The CDR3 bases are TGTGCCAGCAGCTTGTGGGAGGGGTCCTACGAGCAGTACTTC.

The chain combines TRBV19 with TRBJ2-2; no reliable D call. The CDR3 length is 13 residues. V lost 4 bases to trimming and J lost 8 bases, with 11 bases between them. Germline values: CDR1 LNHDA, CDR2 SQIVND (reference sequence). CDR3 sequence (DNA): TGTGCCAGTAGTACCCCTTTGTCGGGGGAGCTGTTTTTT. Protein product: CASSTPLSGELFF.

J is TRBJ2-7 and V is TRBV7-9, with D unclear. The CDR3 is made up of 12 amino acids. Germline V gene data show CDR1 as SEHNR and CDR2 as FQNEAQ (reference sequence). Deletions cut 6 bases from V and 3 bases from J, with 9 bases between. Here the CDR3 DNA reads TGTGCCAGCAGTTGGCAGAACTACGAGCAGTACTTC. Encoded protein: CASSWQNYEQYF.

This chain uses TRBV2 with TRBJ2-1; D is possibly TRBD1 (5 bases). CDR3 size: 14 residues. Looked up from germline, CDR1 is SNHLY and CDR2 is FYNNEI. V dropped 5 bases and J dropped 1 base, with 9 bases sitting between them. CDR3 sequence: CASSPGLSYNEQFF. CDR3 in DNA: TGTGCCAGCAGTCCAGGGTTATCCTACAATGAGCAGTTCTTC.

The chain joins TRBV28 to TRBJ1-2; tentative D call: TRBD1 (5 bases). This CDR3 is built from 14 residues. Germline V gives CDR1 MDHEN, CDR2 SYDVKM. V lost 6 bases and J 4 bases, leaving 15 bases between the germline ends. Here the CDR3 reads CASRTDMYLYGYTF. The CDR3 nucleotides are TGTGCCAGCAGAACGGACATGTACCTCTATGGCTACACCTTC.

This chain uses TRBV29-1 with TRBJ2-5; a possible D gene is TRBD2 (7 bases). Germline CDR1 and CDR2: SQVTM and ANQGSEA. This CDR3 spans 13 amino acids. The CDR3 is CSSVEGGEETQYF. CDR3 nucleotides: TGCAGTTCAGTCGAGGGGGGGGAAGAGACCCAGTACTTC.

This clone was observed a single time. The rearrangement links TRBV9 to TRBJ1-6; maybe TRBD1 (5 bases). CDR1 and CDR2 from the germline V gene are SGDLS and YYNGEE. V lost 4 bases to trimming and J lost 5 bases, with 13 bases between them. The CDR3 loop spans 15 amino acids. CDR3 DNA: TGTGCCAGCAGCCTCGGCGCGGGGGATAATTCACCCCTCCACTTT. It encodes CASSLGAGDNSPLHF.

This clone occurred once. V and J are TRBV7-2 and TRBJ2-2, with TRBD2 matching 9 bases. Trimming at V came to 2 bases and at J to 6 bases, leaving 7 bases not matched to a gene. The CDR3 has 16 amino acids. CDR1 SGHTA and CDR2 FQGNSA come from the germline V gene. The CDR3 is CASSLHPSGVAGELFF. In DNA form, the CDR3 reads TGTGCCAGCAGCTTACACCCTAGCGGGGTAGCCGGGGAGCTGTTTTTT. Together with reference TRBV7-2 and TRBJ2-2, the CDR3 gives the full variable domain: GAGVSQSPSNKVTEKGKDVELRCDPISGHTALYWYRQSLGQGLEFLIYFQGNSAPDKSGLPSDRFSAERTGGSVSTLTIQRTQQEDSAVYLCASSLHPSGVAGELFFGEGSRLTVL.